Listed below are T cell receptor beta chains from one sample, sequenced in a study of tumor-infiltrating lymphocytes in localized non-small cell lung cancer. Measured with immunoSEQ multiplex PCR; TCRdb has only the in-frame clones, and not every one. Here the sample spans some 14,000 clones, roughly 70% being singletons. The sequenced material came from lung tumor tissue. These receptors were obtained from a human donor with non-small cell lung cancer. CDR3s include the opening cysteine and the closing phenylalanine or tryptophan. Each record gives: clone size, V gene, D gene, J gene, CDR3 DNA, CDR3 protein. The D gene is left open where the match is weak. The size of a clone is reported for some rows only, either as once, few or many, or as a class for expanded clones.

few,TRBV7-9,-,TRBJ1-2,TGTGCCAGCAGCTTAACTACAGAGAATGGCTACACCTTC,CASSLTTENGYTF
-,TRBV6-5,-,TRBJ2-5,TGTGCCAGCTCGAGGGAAGCATCCCAAGAGACCCAGTACTTC,CASSREASQETQYF
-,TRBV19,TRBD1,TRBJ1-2,TGTGCCAGTATTCACCGGGACAGGGCTCTTCAGGGGTATGGCTACACCTTC,CASIHRDRALQGYGYTF
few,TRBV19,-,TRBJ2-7,TGTGCCAGTAGTATAGGATTAGGGCAGGGCTACGAGCAGTACTTC,CASSIGLGQGYEQYF
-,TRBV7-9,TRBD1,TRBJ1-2,TGTGCCAGCAGCTCCGGGACAGGGTATAACTATGGCTACACCTTC,CASSSGTGYNYGYTF
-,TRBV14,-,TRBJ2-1,TGTGCCAGCAGCCAAGATCGATGGGCGGGAATAGCGCAGTTCTTC,CASSQDRWAGIAQFF
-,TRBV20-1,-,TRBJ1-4,TGCAGTGCTAGTGCCGAAAAACTGTTTTTT,CSASAEKLFF
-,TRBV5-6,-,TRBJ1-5,TGTGCCAGCAGCCTTGGACAGATTAGCAATCAGCCCCAGCATTTT,CASSLGQISNQPQHF
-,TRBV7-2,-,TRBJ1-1,TGTGCCAGCAGCTTAAGGGGGGCCGGGGGGAACACTGAAGCTTTCTTT,CASSLRGAGGNTEAFF
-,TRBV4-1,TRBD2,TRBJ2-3,TGCGCCAGCAGTCGGACTAGCGGGGGGCCTGGCACAGATACGCAGTATTTT,CASSRTSGGPGTDTQYF
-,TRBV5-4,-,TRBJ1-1,TGTGCCAGCAGCTCGACCCTAACGTCAGCTGAAGCTTTCTTT,CASSSTLTSAEAFF
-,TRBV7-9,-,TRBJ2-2,TGTGCCAGCAGCTTAGTTCGGGGTACCGGGGAGCTGTTTTTT,CASSLVRGTGELFF
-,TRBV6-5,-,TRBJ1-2,TGTGCCAGCAGTTATGATCCTCGTGGTGGCTACACCTTC,CASSYDPRGGYTF
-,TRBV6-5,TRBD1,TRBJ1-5,TGTGCCAGCAGTCGGGACAGGGGTTATCAGCCCCAGCATTTT,CASSRDRGYQPQHF
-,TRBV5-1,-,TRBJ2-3,TGCGCCAGCAGCTTGGATGGGGGAATCACAGATACGCAGTATTTT,CASSLDGGITDTQYF
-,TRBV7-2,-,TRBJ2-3,TGTGCCAGCAGCTCAAACTTGGCGGGCACAGATACGCAGTATTTT,CASSSNLAGTDTQYF